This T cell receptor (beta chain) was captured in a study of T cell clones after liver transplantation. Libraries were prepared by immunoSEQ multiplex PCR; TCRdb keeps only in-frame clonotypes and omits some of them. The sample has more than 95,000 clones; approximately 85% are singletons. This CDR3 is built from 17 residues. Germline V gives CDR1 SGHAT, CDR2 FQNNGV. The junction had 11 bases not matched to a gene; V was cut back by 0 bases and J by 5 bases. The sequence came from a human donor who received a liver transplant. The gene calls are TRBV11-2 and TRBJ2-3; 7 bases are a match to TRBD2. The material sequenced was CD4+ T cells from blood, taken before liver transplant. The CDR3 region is CASSLDARDYQEDTQYF. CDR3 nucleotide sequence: TGTGCCAGCAGCTTAGACGCCCGGGACTATCAGGAAGATACGCAGTATTTT.